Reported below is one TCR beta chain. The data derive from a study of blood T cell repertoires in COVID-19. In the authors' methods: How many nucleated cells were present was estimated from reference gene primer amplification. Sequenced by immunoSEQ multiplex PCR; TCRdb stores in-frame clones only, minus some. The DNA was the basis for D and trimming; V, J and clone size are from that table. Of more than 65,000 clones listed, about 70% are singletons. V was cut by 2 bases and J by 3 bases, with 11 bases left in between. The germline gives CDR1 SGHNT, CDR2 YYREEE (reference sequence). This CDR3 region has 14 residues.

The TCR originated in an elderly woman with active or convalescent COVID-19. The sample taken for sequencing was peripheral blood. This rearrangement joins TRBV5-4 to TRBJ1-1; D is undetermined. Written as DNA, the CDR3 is TGTGCCAGCAGCTTAGCGGGTCCACACACTGAAGCTTTCTTT. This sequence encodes CASSLAGPHTEAFF.